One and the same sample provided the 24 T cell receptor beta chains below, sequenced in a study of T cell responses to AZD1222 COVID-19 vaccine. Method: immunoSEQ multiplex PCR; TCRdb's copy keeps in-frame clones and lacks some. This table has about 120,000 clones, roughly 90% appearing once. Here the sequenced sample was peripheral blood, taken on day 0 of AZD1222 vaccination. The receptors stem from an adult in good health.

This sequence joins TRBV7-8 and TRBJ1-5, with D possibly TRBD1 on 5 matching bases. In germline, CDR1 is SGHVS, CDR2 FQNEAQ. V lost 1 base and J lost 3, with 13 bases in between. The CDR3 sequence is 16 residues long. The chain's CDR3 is CASSLVGGAANQPQHF. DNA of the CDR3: TGTGCCAGCAGCTTAGTAGGAGGGGCGGCCAATCAGCCCCAGCATTTT.

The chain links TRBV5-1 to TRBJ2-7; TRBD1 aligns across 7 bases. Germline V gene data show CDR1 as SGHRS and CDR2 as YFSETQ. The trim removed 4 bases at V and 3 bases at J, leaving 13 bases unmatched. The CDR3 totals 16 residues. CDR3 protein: CASSPKTPDRFYEQYF. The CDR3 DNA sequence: TGCGCCAGCAGCCCAAAAACACCGGACAGGTTCTACGAGCAGTACTTC.

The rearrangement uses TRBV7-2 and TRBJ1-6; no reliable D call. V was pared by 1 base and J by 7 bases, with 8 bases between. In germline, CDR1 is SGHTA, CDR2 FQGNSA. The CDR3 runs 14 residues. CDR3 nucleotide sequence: TGTGCCAGCAGCTTAGGGGCAGGCAATTCACCCCTCCACTTT. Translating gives CASSLGAGNSPLHF.

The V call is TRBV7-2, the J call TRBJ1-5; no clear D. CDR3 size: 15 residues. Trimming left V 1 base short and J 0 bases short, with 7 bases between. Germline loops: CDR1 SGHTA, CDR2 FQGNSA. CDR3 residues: CASSLVEGSNQPQHF. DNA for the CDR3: TGTGCCAGCAGCTTAGTAGAGGGTAGCAATCAGCCCCAGCATTTT.

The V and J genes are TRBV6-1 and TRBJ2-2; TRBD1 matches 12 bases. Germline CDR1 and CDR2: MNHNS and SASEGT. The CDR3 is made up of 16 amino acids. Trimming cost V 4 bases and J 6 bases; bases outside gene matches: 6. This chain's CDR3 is CASSVRDRGLAGELFF. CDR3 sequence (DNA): TGTGCCAGCAGTGTCCGGGACAGGGGGCTCGCCGGGGAGCTGTTTTTT.

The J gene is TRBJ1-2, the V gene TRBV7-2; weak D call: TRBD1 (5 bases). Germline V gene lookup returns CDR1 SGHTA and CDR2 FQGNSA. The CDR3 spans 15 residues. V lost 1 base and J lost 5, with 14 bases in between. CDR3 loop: CASSLGGGVLYGYTF. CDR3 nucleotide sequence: TGTGCCAGCAGCTTAGGAGGAGGGGTCCTATATGGCTACACCTTC.

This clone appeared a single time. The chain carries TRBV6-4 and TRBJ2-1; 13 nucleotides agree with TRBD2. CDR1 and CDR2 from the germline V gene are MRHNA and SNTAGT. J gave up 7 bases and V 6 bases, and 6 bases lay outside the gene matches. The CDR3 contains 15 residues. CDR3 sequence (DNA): TGTGCCAGCAGCGCACTAGCGGGGGGGCTGAATGAGCAGTTCTTC. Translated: CASSALAGGLNEQFF.

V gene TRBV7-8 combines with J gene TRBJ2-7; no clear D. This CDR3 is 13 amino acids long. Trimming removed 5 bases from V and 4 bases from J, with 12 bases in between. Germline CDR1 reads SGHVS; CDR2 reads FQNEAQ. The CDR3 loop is CASSPPVGYEQYF. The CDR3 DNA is TGTGCCAGCAGCCCCCCAGTCGGGTACGAGCAGTACTTC.

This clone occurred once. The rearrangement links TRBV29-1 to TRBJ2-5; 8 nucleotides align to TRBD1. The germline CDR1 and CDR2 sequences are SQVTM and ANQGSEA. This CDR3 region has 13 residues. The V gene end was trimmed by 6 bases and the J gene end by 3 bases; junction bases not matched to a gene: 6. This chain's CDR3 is CSVDGQGKETQYF. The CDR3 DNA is TGCAGCGTGGATGGACAGGGTAAAGAGACCCAGTACTTC. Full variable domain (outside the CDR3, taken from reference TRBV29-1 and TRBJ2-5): SAVISQKPSRDICQRGTSLTIQCQVDSQVTMMFWYRQQPGQSLTLIATANQGSEATYESGFVIDKFPISRPNLTFSTLTVSNMSPEDSSIYLCSVDGQGKETQYFGPGTRLLVL.

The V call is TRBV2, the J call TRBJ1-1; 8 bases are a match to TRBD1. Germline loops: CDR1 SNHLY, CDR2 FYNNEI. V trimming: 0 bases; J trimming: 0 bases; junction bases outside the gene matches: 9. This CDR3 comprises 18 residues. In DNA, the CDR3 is TGTGCCAGCAGTGAAGCGAACGAGAGACAGGGGTTGAACACTGAAGCTTTCTTT. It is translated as CASSEANERQGLNTEAFF.

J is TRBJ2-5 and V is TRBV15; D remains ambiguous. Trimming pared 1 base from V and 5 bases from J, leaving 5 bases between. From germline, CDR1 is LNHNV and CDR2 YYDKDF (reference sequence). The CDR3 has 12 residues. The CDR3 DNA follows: TGTGCCACCAGCAGAGGGCGGGAGACCCAGTACTTC. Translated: CATSRGRETQYF.

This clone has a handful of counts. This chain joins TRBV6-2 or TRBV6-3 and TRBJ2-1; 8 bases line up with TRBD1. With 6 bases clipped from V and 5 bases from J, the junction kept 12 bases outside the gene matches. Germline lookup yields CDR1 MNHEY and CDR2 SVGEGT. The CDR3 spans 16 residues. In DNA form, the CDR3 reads TGTGCCAGCAGCCCCCCTCGGACAGGGTTAGACAATGAGCAGTTCTTC. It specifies CASSPPRTGLDNEQFF.

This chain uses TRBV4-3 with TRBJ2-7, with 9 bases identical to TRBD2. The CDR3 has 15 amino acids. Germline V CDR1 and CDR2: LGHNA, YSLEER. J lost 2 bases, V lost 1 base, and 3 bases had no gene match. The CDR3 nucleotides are TGCGCCAGCAGCCAAGGACTAGCGGCTCCCTACGAGCAGTACTTC. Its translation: CASSQGLAAPYEQYF.

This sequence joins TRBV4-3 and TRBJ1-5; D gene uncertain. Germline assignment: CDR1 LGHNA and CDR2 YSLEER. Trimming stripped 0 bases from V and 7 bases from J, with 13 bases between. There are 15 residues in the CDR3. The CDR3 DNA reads TGCGCCAGCAGCCAAGATTCTTCCCATAGACAGCCCCAGCATTTT. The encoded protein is CASSQDSSHRQPQHF.

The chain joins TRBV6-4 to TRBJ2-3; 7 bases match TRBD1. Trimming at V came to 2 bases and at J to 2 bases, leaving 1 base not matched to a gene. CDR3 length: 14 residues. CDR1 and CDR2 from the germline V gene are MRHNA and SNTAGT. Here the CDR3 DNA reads TGTGCCAGCAGTGACAAGGGGGCCACAGATACGCAGTATTTT. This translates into CASSDKGATDTQYF.

CDR3 sequence reads: CASSVVETTSIYNEQFF. CDR3 in DNA: TGTGCCAGCAGCGTAGTGGAAACAACGTCTATCTACAATGAGCAGTTCTTC. The chain joins TRBV9 to TRBJ2-1; D is uncertain. Germline assignment: CDR1 SGDLS and CDR2 YYNGEE. Trimming cost V 0 bases and J 3 bases, with 16 bases left between them. The CDR3 totals 17 residues.

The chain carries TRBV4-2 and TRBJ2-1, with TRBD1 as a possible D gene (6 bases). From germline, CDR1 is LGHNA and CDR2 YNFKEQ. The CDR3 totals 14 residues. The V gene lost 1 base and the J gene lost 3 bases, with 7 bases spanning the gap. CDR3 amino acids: CASSQGGLYNEQFF. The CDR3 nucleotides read TGTGCCAGCAGCCAAGGGGGGCTCTACAATGAGCAGTTCTTC.

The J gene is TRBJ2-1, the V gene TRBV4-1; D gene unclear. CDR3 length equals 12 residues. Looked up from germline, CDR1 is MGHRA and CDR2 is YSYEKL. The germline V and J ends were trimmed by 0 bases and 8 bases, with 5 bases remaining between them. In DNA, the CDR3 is TGCGCCAGCAGCCAAGATACCGATGAGCAGTTCTTC. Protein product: CASSQDTDEQFF.

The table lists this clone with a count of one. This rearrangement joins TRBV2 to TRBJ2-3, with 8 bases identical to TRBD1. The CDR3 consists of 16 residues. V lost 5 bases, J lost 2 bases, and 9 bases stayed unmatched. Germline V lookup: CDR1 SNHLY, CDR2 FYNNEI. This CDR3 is CASSSQGALNTDTQYF. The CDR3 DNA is TGTGCCAGCAGTTCTCAGGGGGCGCTGAACACAGATACGCAGTATTTT. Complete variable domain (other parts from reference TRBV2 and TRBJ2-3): EPEVTQTPSHQVTQMGQEVILRCVPISNHLYFYWYRQILGQKVEFLVSFYNNEISEKSEIFDDQFSVERPDGSNFTLKIRSTKLEDSAMYFCASSSQGALNTDTQYFGPGTRLTVL.

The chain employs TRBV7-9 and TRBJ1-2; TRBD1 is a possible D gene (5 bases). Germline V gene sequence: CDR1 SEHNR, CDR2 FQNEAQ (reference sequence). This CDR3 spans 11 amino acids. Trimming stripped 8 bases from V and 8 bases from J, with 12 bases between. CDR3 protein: CASQGTEGYTF. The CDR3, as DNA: TGTGCCAGCCAGGGAACGGAGGGCTACACCTTC.

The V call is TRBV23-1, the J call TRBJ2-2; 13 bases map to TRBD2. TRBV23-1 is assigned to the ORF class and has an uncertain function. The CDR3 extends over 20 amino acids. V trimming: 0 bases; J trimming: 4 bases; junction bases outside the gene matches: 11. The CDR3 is CASSQSCGLAGAVGTGELFF. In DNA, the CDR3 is TGCGCCAGCAGTCAATCTTGTGGACTAGCGGGAGCTGTCGGCACCGGGGAGCTGTTTTTT.

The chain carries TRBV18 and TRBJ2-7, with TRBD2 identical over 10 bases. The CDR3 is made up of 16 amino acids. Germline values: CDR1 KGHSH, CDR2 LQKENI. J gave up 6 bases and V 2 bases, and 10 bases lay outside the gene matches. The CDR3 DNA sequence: TGTGCCAGCTCACCAGACAGCGGGGGGGCTCGAAGCGAGCAGTACTTC. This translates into CASSPDSGGARSEQYF.

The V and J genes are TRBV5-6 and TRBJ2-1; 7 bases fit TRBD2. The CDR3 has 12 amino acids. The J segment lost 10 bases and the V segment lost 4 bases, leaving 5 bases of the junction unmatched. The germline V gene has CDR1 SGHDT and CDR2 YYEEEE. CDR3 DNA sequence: TGTGCCAGCAGCCGGTGGCGGGGGGAGCAGTTCTTC. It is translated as CASSRWRGEQFF.

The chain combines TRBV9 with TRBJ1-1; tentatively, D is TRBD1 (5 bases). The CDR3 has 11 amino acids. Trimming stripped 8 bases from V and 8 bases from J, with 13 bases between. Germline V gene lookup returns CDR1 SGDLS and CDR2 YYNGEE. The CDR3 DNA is TGTGCCAGGGGACTCCCCGACGAAGCTTTCTTT. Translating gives CARGLPDEAFF.